This T cell receptor beta chain is drawn from a study of OX40 agonist ivuxolimab in advanced cancers. Produced via immunoSEQ multiplex PCR; TCRdb's table is partial and in-frame only. This table has about 40,000 clones, about 88% appearing once. The CDR3 runs 15 residues. The V end was cut by 6 bases, the J end by 4 bases, with 15 bases between. Germline V gives CDR1 MNHEY, CDR2 SVGAGI. The starting material was CD4+ or CD8+ T cells sorted from blood, obtained in a trial of the OX40 agonist ivuxolimab. This clonotype was obtained from an adult with an advanced solid tumor such as melanoma, head and neck, liver or kidney cancer. The chain uses TRBV6-5 and TRBJ1-4, with D uncertain. CDR3 nucleotides: TGTGCCAGCAGCGACCTCGGACCGGATAATGAAAAACTGTTTTTT. This gives the protein CASSDLGPDNEKLFF.